These 20 T cell receptor beta chains came from one sample sequenced in a study of blood T cell repertoires in COVID-19. Data came from immunoSEQ multiplex PCR; TCRdb stores just in-frame clones and leaves some out. The sample carries fewer than 250,000 clones, around 91% recorded once. The sample was PBMCs or T cells enriched from blood (not recorded which). Source of these receptors: a man aged 25-45 years who had been exposed to COVID-19.

The CDR3 nucleotides read TGTGCCAGTACGCAGGGGACAGGGGATAGCGAGCAGTACTTC. This translates into CASTQGTGDSEQYF. The chain links TRBV7-8 to TRBJ2-7; 10 nucleotides agree with TRBD1. CDR1 is SGHVS and CDR2 is FQNEAQ in the germline V gene. V shed 9 bases and J 6 bases; nucleotides not matched to a gene: 11. This CDR3 has 14 amino acids.

The rearrangement links TRBV4-3 to TRBJ2-3; tentative D call: TRBD2 (6 bases). The CDR3 has 17 residues. Trimming removed 0 bases at V and 2 bases at J, with 15 bases between. Germline V CDR1 and CDR2: LGHNA, YSLEER. The DNA for the CDR3 is TGCGCCAGCAGCCAAGATCTATCGGCGGGGTTCACAGATACGCAGTATTTT. It encodes CASSQDLSAGFTDTQYF.

The V call is TRBV9, the J call TRBJ1-1, with a weak D call TRBD1 (5 bases). Germline CDR1 SGDLS, CDR2 YYNGEE. Trimming stripped 3 bases from V and 4 bases from J, with 10 bases between. The CDR3 sequence is 13 residues long. CDR3 residues: CASSGHQGTEAFF. CDR3 in DNA: TGTGCCAGCAGCGGACACCAGGGCACTGAAGCTTTCTTT.

This rearrangement joins TRBV15 to TRBJ1-5, with D uncertain. The CDR3 loop spans 15 amino acids. V lost 1 base, J lost 0 bases, and 7 bases lay in between. CDR1 and CDR2 from the germline V gene are LNHNV and YYDKDF (reference sequence). In DNA form, the CDR3 reads TGTGCCACCAGCAGAGGAGGTGGTAGCAATCAGCCCCAGCATTTT. It is translated as CATSRGGGSNQPQHF.

This clone was counted once. The chain recombines TRBV12-5 with TRBJ2-2, with TRBD1 identical over 8 bases. Germline trimming cut 5 bases from V and 3 bases from J; bases unmatched to any gene: 11. CDR1 is LGHNT and CDR2 is FRNRAP in the germline V gene. The CDR3 sequence is 17 residues long. CDR3 sequence: CASGPSSGTGHTGELFF. The CDR3 nucleotides are TGTGCTAGTGGTCCCTCATCCGGGACAGGACACACCGGGGAGCTGTTTTTT. Supplemented by reference TRBV12-5 and TRBJ2-2, the full variable domain reads DARVTQTPRHKVTEMGQEVTMRCQPILGHNTVFWYRQTMMQGLELLAYFRNRAPLDDSGMPKDRFSAEMPDATLATLKIQPSEPRDSAVYFCASGPSSGTGHTGELFFGEGSRLTVL.

The chain is built from TRBV27 and TRBJ2-1, with TRBD2 matching over 7 bases. The V gene's germline CDR1 is MNHEY and CDR2 SMNVEV (reference sequence). There are 13 residues in the CDR3. Trimming took 6 bases from V and 6 from J; bases not matched to a gene: 5. CDR3 DNA sequence: TGTGCCAGCAGCACCCTAGCGGCCAATGAGCAGTTCTTC. Its translation is CASSTLAANEQFF.

The chain carries TRBV12-3 or TRBV12-4 and TRBJ1-1, with D tentatively TRBD1 (6 bases). V was pared by 6 bases and J by 6 bases, with 14 bases between. The CDR3 contains 13 residues. CDR3: CASSLTGLAEAFF. In nucleotides, the CDR3 is TGTGCCAGCAGCCTTACAGGGCTCGCTGAAGCTTTCTTT.

The gene calls are TRBV2 and TRBJ2-1, with D perhaps TRBD2 (6 bases). Germline V gene data show CDR1 as SNHLY and CDR2 as FYNNEI. This CDR3 spans 14 amino acids. V dropped 8 bases and J dropped 6 bases, with 17 bases sitting between them. The CDR3 is CASEGPAGINEQFF. The CDR3 DNA sequence: TGTGCCAGCGAGGGCCCGGCGGGGATCAATGAGCAGTTCTTC.

The V call is TRBV4-1, the J call TRBJ1-6; D remains ambiguous. Trimming took 0 bases from V and 7 from J, leaving 4 bases between them. The CDR3 is 13 residues long. Per germline, CDR1 MGHRA and CDR2 YSYEKL. The CDR3 DNA sequence: TGCGCCAGCAGCCAAGAAGCAAATTCACCCCTCCACTTT. As protein: CASSQEANSPLHF.

The rearrangement links TRBV4-3 to TRBJ2-7; weak D call: TRBD1 (6 bases). The germline CDR1 and CDR2 sequences are LGHNA and YSLEER. Trimming took off 0 bases at V and 4 bases at J, with 7 bases between the two ends. This CDR3 is 13 amino acids long. CDR3 bases: TGCGCCAGCAGCCAAGAGGACAGTTACGAGCAGTACTTC. This sequence encodes CASSQEDSYEQYF.

The CDR3 bases are TGTGCCACCAGCAGGACCCGGGATAACCCCTACGAGCAGTACTTC. Protein product: CATSRTRDNPYEQYF. The chain combines TRBV15 with TRBJ2-7, with D possibly TRBD2 on 5 matching bases. The V gene's germline CDR1 is LNHNV and CDR2 YYDKDF (reference sequence). With 3 bases removed from V and 2 bases from J, the gap between germline ends came to 14 bases. This CDR3 is 15 amino acids long.

V is TRBV27 and J is TRBJ1-2; 7 positions agree with TRBD1. Germline V CDR1 and CDR2: MNHEY, SMNVEV (reference sequence). The CDR3 extends over 13 amino acids. Germline trimming cut 6 bases from V and 4 bases from J; bases unmatched to any gene: 5. This CDR3 reads CASSATGAYGYTF. The CDR3, as DNA: TGTGCCAGCAGCGCCACAGGGGCCTATGGCTACACCTTC.

This sequence joins TRBV18 and TRBJ1-1, with D tentatively TRBD1 (6 bases). V was pared by 3 bases and J by 11 bases, with 19 bases between. CDR1 KGHSH and CDR2 LQKENI come from the germline V gene. The CDR3 runs to 14 residues. The CDR3 coding sequence is TGTGCCAGCTCACCCCAGCGAGACAGGCCTGCGGCTTTCTTT. Its protein is CASSPQRDRPAAFF.

This rearrangement joins TRBV5-4 to TRBJ2-1; 10 bases agree with TRBD2. V was pared by 6 bases and J by 6 bases, with 9 bases of the junction left unmatched. The CDR3 is 15 amino acids. The germline V gene has CDR1 SGHNT and CDR2 YYREEE (reference sequence). The CDR3 protein is CASIERGGGLNEQFF. The CDR3, as DNA: TGTGCCAGCATCGAGCGGGGGGGCGGTCTCAATGAGCAGTTCTTC.

In DNA form, the CDR3 reads TGTGCCAGCAGCGAGGGGGTCGGCTACGAGCAGTACTTC. Translation gives CASSEGVGYEQYF. The chain uses TRBV5-4 and TRBJ2-7; TRBD1 might be the D (6 bases). The CDR3 has 13 residues. Germline V gene lookup returns CDR1 SGHNT and CDR2 YYREEE (reference sequence). Trimming took off 4 bases at V and 3 bases at J, with 11 bases between the two ends.

The chain combines TRBV5-8 with TRBJ1-2; D is unclear. Trimming removed 4 bases at V and 5 bases at J, with 6 bases between. CDR1 and CDR2 (germline): SGHTS, YDEGEE. The CDR3 loop spans 11 amino acids. CDR3: CASSPGYGYTF. CDR3 bases: TGTGCCAGCAGCCCCGGGTATGGCTACACCTTC. The variable domain in full, with the rest retrieved from reference TRBV5-8 and TRBJ1-2, is EAGVTQSPTHLIKTRGQQATLRCSPISGHTSVYWYQQALGLGLQFLLWYDEGEERNRGNFPPRFSGRQFPNYSSELNVNALELEDSALYLCASSPGYGYTFGSGTRLTVV.

This chain connects TRBV6-5 to TRBJ2-1, with 12 bases that match TRBD1. The germline V gene encodes CDR1 MNHEY and CDR2 SVGAGI. CDR3 length equals 16 residues. J lost 4 bases, V lost 2 bases, and 3 bases had no gene match. CDR3 in amino acids: CASSYGTGGEYNEQFF. CDR3 in DNA: TGTGCCAGCAGTTACGGGACAGGGGGCGAATACAATGAGCAGTTCTTC.

The chain combines TRBV20-1 with TRBJ2-7; D call uncertain. Between the trimmed V and J ends, which lost 5 bases and 5 bases, there was a span of 10 bases. The CDR3 consists of 11 residues. Germline CDR1 is DFQATT and CDR2 is SNEGSKA (reference sequence). The CDR3 reads CSAPINHEQYF. In nucleotides, the CDR3 is TGCAGTGCTCCCATCAATCACGAGCAGTACTTC.

The rearrangement links TRBV5-1 to TRBJ2-5, with 7 bases identical to TRBD2. The CDR3 contains 15 residues. V lost 5 bases and J lost 3; bases outside the gene matches: 10. Germline V lookup: CDR1 SGHRS, CDR2 YFSETQ. CDR3 protein: CASSWGDLAEETQYF. The CDR3 DNA is TGCGCCAGCAGTTGGGGAGACCTAGCGGAAGAGACCCAGTACTTC.

The chain is built from TRBV9 and TRBJ2-7, with TRBD2 as a possible D gene (7 bases). The CDR3 contains 17 residues. The V gene lost 4 bases and the J gene lost 1 base, with 21 bases spanning the gap. From germline, CDR1 is SGDLS and CDR2 YYNGEE. The CDR3 coding sequence is TGTGCCAGCAGCAACGGGACCGGGGGGCTCAATTCCTACGAGCAGTACTTC. Its protein product is CASSNGTGGLNSYEQYF.